The 8 T cell receptor beta chains given below trace back to one sample, sequenced in a study of fetal regulatory T cell absence and autoimmunity. The table came from immunoSEQ multiplex PCR; TCRdb's copy has only in-frame clones and leaves some out. The sample consists of 95,000 to 100,000 clones, 72% of them appearing once. The sample comprised pancreas tissue. These receptors were collected from a male donor with IPEX syndrome.

Written as DNA, the CDR3 is TGTGCCAGCAGTGAGGGAGAGCACGAGCAGTACTTC. This gives the protein CASSEGEHEQYF. The chain recombines TRBV2 with TRBJ2-7, with D perhaps TRBD2 (5 bases). Trimming removed 3 bases at V and 5 bases at J, with 8 bases between. Looked up from germline, CDR1 is SNHLY and CDR2 is FYNNEI. The CDR3 loop spans 12 amino acids.

The chain employs TRBV27 and TRBJ1-1; maybe TRBD1 (5 bases). The CDR3 has 15 residues. The germline V gene encodes CDR1 MNHEY and CDR2 SMNVEV (reference sequence). The V gene lost 5 bases and the J gene lost 3 bases, with 16 bases spanning the gap. CDR3 protein: CASSHIWQGDTEAFF. The CDR3 nucleotides are TGTGCCAGCAGTCACATCTGGCAGGGTGACACTGAAGCTTTCTTT.

The gene calls are TRBV6-5 and TRBJ1-1; no firm D call. The germline V gene encodes CDR1 MNHEY and CDR2 SVGAGI. CDR3 length: 14 amino acids. Trimming shortened V by 7 bases and J by 0 bases, and 12 bases separated the two germline ends. Here the CDR3 DNA reads TGTGCCAGCACCCCTCTAGGAGTGAACACTGAAGCTTTCTTT. It specifies CASTPLGVNTEAFF.

The chain has TRBV7-4 and TRBJ2-7; 9 bases fit TRBD2. There are 15 residues in the CDR3. V lost 5 bases to trimming and J lost 2 bases; unmatched junction nucleotides: 7. Germline CDR1 reads SGHVT; CDR2 reads SQSDAQ. CDR3 bases: TGTGCCAGCAGCCCAAGGGCGGGGGGGACCTACGAGCAGTACTTC. It specifies CASSPRAGGTYEQYF.

The chain is built from TRBV7-8 and TRBJ2-7; D is possibly TRBD1 (6 bases). Per germline, CDR1 SGHVS and CDR2 FQNEAQ. Trimming cost V 5 bases and J 1 base, with 12 bases left between them. This CDR3 region has 14 residues. The CDR3 DNA sequence: TGTGCCAGCAGCCCTACCGACAGGTCCTACGAGCAGTACTTC. Residues: CASSPTDRSYEQYF.

V gene TRBV13 combines with J gene TRBJ2-1; 7 bases are shared with TRBD2. With 0 bases clipped from V and 4 bases from J, the junction kept 6 bases outside the gene matches. The CDR3 sequence is 16 residues long. Germline-derived CDR1 and CDR2 are PRHDT and FYEKMQ (reference sequence). The DNA for the CDR3 is TGTGCCAGCAGCTTAGGCCGAGGCGGGAGATACAATGAGCAGTTCTTC. Its translation: CASSLGRGGRYNEQFF. The whole variable domain, filled in from reference TRBV13 and TRBJ2-1, reads AAGVIQSPRHLIKEKRETATLKCYPIPRHDTVYWYQQGPGQDPQFLISFYEKMQSDKGSIPDRFSAQQFSDYHSELNMSSLELGDSALYFCASSLGRGGRYNEQFFGPGTRLTVL.

The chain has TRBV4-1 and TRBJ2-2; maybe TRBD2 (5 bases). The germline V gene has CDR1 MGHRA and CDR2 YSYEKL. The CDR3 totals 17 residues. Between the trimmed V and J ends, which lost 0 bases and 1 base, there was a span of 12 bases. The CDR3 DNA follows: TGCGCCAGCAGCCAAGAAGCCCTAGCCTGGAACACCGGGGAGCTGTTTTTT. Encoded protein: CASSQEALAWNTGELFF.

The DNA for the CDR3 is TGCGCCAGCAGTGACCAGGGGGTGAATCAGCCCCAGCATTTT. Encoded protein: CASSDQGVNQPQHF. The J gene is TRBJ1-5, the V gene TRBV10-2, with TRBD1 identical over 7 bases. With V trimmed by 3 bases and J by 4 bases, 3 bases remained unmatched. The length of the CDR3 is 14 residues. The germline V gene encodes CDR1 WSHSY and CDR2 SAAADI.